A selection of T cell receptor beta chains follows, all from one sample in a study of blood T cell repertoires in COVID-19. The repertoire was sequenced with immunoSEQ multiplex PCR; TCRdb's copy has only in-frame clones and lacks some. The table includes 190,000 or so clones, around 85% detected once. Source material: peripheral blood. Receptors originate from a woman aged 80 or over with acute or convalescent COVID-19. CDR3s include the opening cysteine and the closing phenylalanine or tryptophan. The D gene is left open where the match is weak. The size of a clone is reported for some rows only, either as once, few or many, or as a class for expanded clones.

D	size	V	J	CDR3	DNA
TRBD1	few	TRBV5-1	TRBJ1-1	CASSLGQGAVFVEAFF	TGCGCCAGCAGCTTGGGGCAGGGGGCTGTGTTCGTTGAAGCTTTCTTT
.	.	TRBV7-9	TRBJ1-1	CASSLEGKRDTEAFF	TGTGCCAGCAGCTTAGAGGGGAAAAGGGACACTGAAGCTTTCTTT
TRBD2	.	TRBV4-1	TRBJ2-6	CASSQDFGLAGFTGANVLTF	TGCGCCAGCAGCCAAGACTTCGGGCTAGCGGGTTTTACTGGGGCCAACGTCCTGACTTTC
TRBD2	.	TRBV6-2/TRBV6-3	TRBJ2-7	CASSHLAGRTYEQYF	TGTGCCAGCAGTCACCTAGCGGGGCGAACTTACGAGCAGTACTTC
.	.	TRBV4-1	TRBJ1-5	CASSQDLRVGGLNQPQHF	TGCGCCAGCAGCCAAGATTTACGGGTAGGAGGCCTCAATCAGCCCCAGCATTTT
.	.	TRBV11-1	TRBJ2-1	CASSPYSSGEQFF	TGTGCCAGCAGCCCCTACTCATCTGGTGAGCAGTTCTTC
TRBD2	.	TRBV20-1	TRBJ2-5	CSASTSGRAWETQYF	TGCAGTGCTAGTACTAGCGGGAGGGCTTGGGAGACCCAGTACTTC
.	.	TRBV18	TRBJ1-4	CASSPLFRERGEKLFF	TGTGCCAGCTCACCTTTATTCCGGGAGAGGGGAGAAAAACTGTTTTTT
.	once	TRBV11-2	TRBJ1-4	CASSLSVGAEKLFF	TGTGCCAGCAGCCTATCAGTAGGAGCGGAAAAACTGTTTTTT
TRBD1	.	TRBV5-1	TRBJ2-5	CASSLSWTGAQETQYF	TGCGCCAGCAGCTTGTCTTGGACAGGGGCCCAAGAGACCCAGTACTTC
TRBD2	once	TRBV7-9	TRBJ2-2	CASISSLAGVTGELFF	TGTGCCAGCATCTCGTCCCTGGCGGGAGTCACCGGGGAGCTGTTTTTT
.	.	TRBV7-2	TRBJ1-1	CASSFSETEAFF	TGTGCCAGCAGCTTCTCTGAGACTGAAGCTTTCTTT
.	.	TRBV5-1	TRBJ2-1	CASSADSYNEQFF	TGCGCCAGCAGCGCGGACTCCTACAATGAGCAGTTCTTC
TRBD1	.	TRBV2	TRBJ1-5	CASTGGTGGGGNQPQHF	TGTGCCAGCACCGGCGGGACAGGGGGCGGGGGCAATCAGCCCCAGCATTTT
TRBD2	.	TRBV5-4	TRBJ2-2	CASSIGTSGIGTGELFF	TGTGCCAGCAGCATCGGGACTAGCGGGATCGGCACCGGGGAGCTGTTTTTT
.	.	TRBV5-1	TRBJ2-6	CASSPAGESGANVLTF	TGCGCCAGCAGCCCCGCCGGGGAGTCTGGGGCCAACGTCCTGACTTTC
.	.	TRBV27	TRBJ1-1	CASRAAPGQNTEAFF	TGTGCCAGCAGGGCGGCACCGGGACAGAACACTGAAGCTTTCTTT
TRBD2	.	TRBV5-1	TRBJ2-7	CASSGPGLAGEQYF	TGCGCCAGCAGCGGACCGGGACTAGCGGGGGAGCAGTACTTC
TRBD1	.	TRBV29-1	TRBJ1-6	CSVGRDRDSPLHF	TGCAGCGTTGGCCGGGACAGGGATTCACCCCTCCACTTT
TRBD1	.	TRBV27	TRBJ1-3	CASRTGPAGNTIYF	TGTGCCAGCAGGACAGGGCCTGCTGGAAACACCATATATTTT
.	.	TRBV30	TRBJ2-7	CAWSVSSYEQYF	TGTGCCTGGAGTGTGTCTAGCTACGAGCAGTACTTC
.	.	TRBV19	TRBJ2-7	CASSPPGRHEQYF	TGTGCCAGTAGTCCCCCTGGGCGCCACGAGCAGTACTTC
.	many	TRBV28	TRBJ1-1	CASSFGASFTEAFF	TGTGCCAGCAGTTTTGGGGCGTCCTTTACTGAAGCTTTCTTT
.	.	TRBV27	TRBJ2-2	CASNPSASVLSGELFF	TGTGCCAGCAATCCTTCCGCGTCGGTGCTCTCCGGGGAGCTGTTTTTT
.	.	TRBV24-1	TRBJ2-1	CATSDTAVRGRNEQFF	TGTGCCACCAGTGATACGGCCGTAAGGGGCCGGAATGAGCAGTTCTTC
.	.	TRBV5-1	TRBJ2-2	CASSRGQPTGELFF	TGCGCCAGCAGCCGAGGACAGCCGACCGGGGAGCTGTTTTTT
.	.	TRBV11-2	TRBJ2-6	CASSSRVFAGANVLTF	TGTGCCAGCAGCTCTCGCGTGTTCGCTGGGGCCAACGTCCTGACTTTC
TRBD1	.	TRBV29-1	TRBJ2-1	CSTDRGLNEQFF	TGCAGCACGGACAGGGGGCTCAATGAGCAGTTCTTC
.	.	TRBV11-2	TRBJ2-7	CASARGTASYEQYF	TGTGCCAGCGCACGGGGGACAGCTTCCTACGAGCAGTACTTC
TRBD1	.	TRBV5-4	TRBJ1-5	CASSPGTGNQPQHF	TGTGCCAGCAGCCCCGGGACAGGGAATCAGCCCCAGCATTTT
TRBD1	few	TRBV4-3	TRBJ1-1	CASGRTGASEAFF	TGCGCCAGCGGCCGAACAGGGGCGTCTGAAGCTTTCTTT
TRBD1	.	TRBV19	TRBJ2-7	CASSKRDRSYEQYF	TGTGCCAGTAGTAAACGGGACAGATCCTACGAGCAGTACTTC
TRBD2	.	TRBV19	TRBJ2-1	CASSNLAGVRNEQFF	TGTGCCAGTAGTAATCTAGCGGGAGTGAGGAATGAGCAGTTCTTC
TRBD1	.	TRBV2	TRBJ1-2	CASSPLLQGAGGYTF	TGTGCCAGCAGCCCGCTGCTACAGGGGGCCGGGGGCTACACCTTC
.	few	TRBV7-8	TRBJ2-1	CASSLAREAEQFF	TGTGCCAGCAGCTTAGCCAGGGAAGCTGAGCAGTTCTTC
.	few	TRBV6-2/TRBV6-3	TRBJ2-2	CASSYLAGREGGTGELFF	TGTGCCAGCAGTTACCTCGCTGGGAGGGAAGGGGGCACCGGGGAGCTGTTTTTT
TRBD2	.	TRBV14	TRBJ2-7	CASSQDRTRAQYEQYF	TGTGCCAGCAGCCAAGATCGGACTAGGGCCCAATACGAGCAGTACTTC
TRBD1	.	TRBV4-3	TRBJ1-1	CASSQDYRGEATEAFF	TGCGCCAGCAGCCAAGATTACAGGGGCGAGGCCACTGAAGCTTTCTTT
TRBD2	once	TRBV5-6	TRBJ2-2	CASSFGGEAGTGELFF	TGTGCCAGCAGCTTTGGAGGGGAAGCGGGGACCGGGGAGCTGTTTTTT
.	.	TRBV24-1	TRBJ2-2	CATSVTGTNTGELFF	TGTGCCACCAGTGTTACAGGCACGAACACCGGGGAGCTGTTTTTT
.	.	TRBV10-2	TRBJ1-2	CASSEPGAYGYTF	TGCGCCAGCAGTGAGCCAGGGGCCTATGGCTACACCTTC
TRBD2	.	TRBV29-1	TRBJ2-3	CSARTSGGSTDTQYF	TGCAGCGCCAGGACTAGCGGGGGAAGCACAGATACGCAGTATTTT
.	.	TRBV20-1	TRBJ2-1	CSASVPLGGNEQFF	TGCAGTGCTAGTGTCCCGCTTGGAGGTAATGAGCAGTTCTTC
.	.	TRBV11-2	TRBJ2-1	CASSLTQGNNEQFF	TGTGCCAGCAGCTTGACGCAGGGAAACAATGAGCAGTTCTTC
TRBD1	.	TRBV7-9	TRBJ1-3	CASSPSGGGGNTIYF	TGTGCCAGCAGCCCCTCAGGGGGTGGTGGAAACACCATATATTTT
TRBD1	.	TRBV9	TRBJ1-1	CASSPTGDTEAFF	TGTGCCAGCAGCCCAACAGGGGACACTGAAGCTTTCTTT
.	.	TRBV14	TRBJ1-2	CASSYRPNYGYTF	TGTGCCAGCAGCTACAGGCCTAACTATGGCTACACCTTC
TRBD1	once	TRBV6-5	TRBJ1-1	CASRKTGATEAFF	TGTGCCAGCAGAAAGACAGGGGCCACTGAAGCTTTCTTT
.	.	TRBV21-1	TRBJ1-6	CASSKGGDRRLFLHF	TGTGCCAGCAGCAAAGGGGGGGACAGGCGACTCTTCCTCCACTTT